This is a list of T cell receptor beta chains from one sample in a study of cytomegalovirus exposure and HLA in healthy donors. TCRdb keeps only in-frame clones here, not all; method: immunoSEQ multiplex PCR. The sample has about 37,000 clones, about 67% seen once. The sequenced material came from PBMCs. The receptors originated from a young man in good health and CMV-seronegative. The CDR3 runs from the conserved cysteine through the conserved F or W. A D gene is named only where the DNA matches it firmly. Size is stated for part of the rows, as once, few or many counts, or as a class when the clone is expanded.

TRBD2	TRBV5-1	TRBJ2-5	15	NA	TGCGCCAGCAGCAGACTAGCGGGGGGGGATGAGACCCAGTACTTC	CASSRLAGGDETQYF
TRBD1	TRBV7-9	TRBJ1-2	16	NA	TGTTCCAGCAGCCCGGGACAGGGGGCGCAATTTGATGGCTACACCTTC	CSSSPGQGAQFDGYTF
TRBD1	TRBV4-1	TRBJ2-7	13	NA	TGCGCCAGCAGCCAACCCTTGGGACAGGAGCAGTACTTC	CASSQPLGQEQYF
TRBD1	TRBV5-8	TRBJ2-1	16	once	TGTGCCAGCAGCCAAAGACAGGGGGCTACCTACAATGAGCAGTTCTTC	CASSQRQGATYNEQFF
TRBD1	TRBV10-3	TRBJ1-1	18	NA	TGTGCCATCAGTGAGAACCCCCCCCCGGGACAGGGCGGCACTGAAGCTTTCTTT	CAISENPPPGQGGTEAFF
NA	TRBV2	TRBJ1-1	14	NA	TGTGCCAGCAGTGTTGACAGAAAGAACACTGAAGCTTTCTTT	CASSVDRKNTEAFF
TRBD2	TRBV11-2	TRBJ2-7	16	NA	TGTGCCAGCAGCTTAGACCCGGGACTAGGGGCCTACGAGCAGTACTTC	CASSLDPGLGAYEQYF
TRBD1	TRBV5-1	TRBJ1-1	16	NA	TGCGCCAGCAGCTTGGGGGCAGGGGGCGAGAACACTGAAGCTTTCTTT	CASSLGAGGENTEAFF
NA	TRBV7-9	TRBJ2-7	12	NA	TGTGCCAGCAGCAGAACAGGGTGGGAGCAGTACTTC	CASSRTGWEQYF
NA	TRBV6-1	TRBJ1-5	14	NA	TGTGCCAGCAGTGAAGGGCCGGGAAATCAGCCCCAGCATTTT	CASSEGPGNQPQHF
NA	TRBV7-8	TRBJ2-2	16	NA	TGTGCCAGCAGCTTAGGCAGGAAGACGAACACCGGGGAGCTGTTTTTT	CASSLGRKTNTGELFF
NA	TRBV7-9	TRBJ2-6	15	NA	TGTGCCAGCAGCTTCGGCGGCTCTGGGGCCAACGTCCTGACTTTC	CASSFGGSGANVLTF
TRBD2	TRBV10-1	TRBJ2-3	16	once	TGCGCCAGCAGTGAGATCCAGCGGGGGCCTACAGATACGCAGTATTTT	CASSEIQRGPTDTQYF
TRBD2	TRBV7-9	TRBJ2-1	15	NA	TGTGCCAGCAGCTTAGTTAGCGGGACCATTAATGAGCAGTTCTTC	CASSLVSGTINEQFF
NA	TRBV25-1	TRBJ1-4	16	NA	TGTGCCAGCAGTGACGCCAGAGGCATTATAAGTGAAAAACTGTTTTTT	CASSDARGIISEKLFF
NA	TRBV6-4	TRBJ1-1	15	NA	TGTGCCAGCAGTGAGCAGGGGCTGGGGAACACTGAAGCTTTCTTT	CASSEQGLGNTEAFF
TRBD1	TRBV27	TRBJ2-7	15	once	TGTGCCAGCAGAGATCCGGGACAGGGGACCTACGAGCAGTACTTC	CASRDPGQGTYEQYF
NA	TRBV5-4	TRBJ2-7	14	NA	TGTGCCAGCAGCTTGGCAGGGGTGGGCTACGAGCAGTACTTC	CASSLAGVGYEQYF
TRBD2	TRBV5-8	TRBJ2-7	15	NA	TGTGCCAGCAGCTTGGGTAGGACTAGCGGGACCGAGCAGTACTTC	CASSLGRTSGTEQYF
TRBD1	TRBV27	TRBJ2-6	20	NA	TGTGCCAGCAGTAGACGACCCTCGGGACAGGGGGCTTCTGGGGCCAACGTCCTGACTTTC	CASSRRPSGQGASGANVLTF